These 15 T cell receptor beta chains were all obtained from the same sample, sequenced in a study of OX40 agonist ivuxolimab in advanced cancers. Assay used: immunoSEQ multiplex PCR; TCRdb lists only in-frame clones, some missing. The profile covers 75,000 to 100,000 clones, with roughly 85% appearing a single time and over 1.5% taken by the ten largest. Here the sequenced sample was CD4+ or CD8+ T cells sorted from blood, taken in a trial of the OX40 agonist ivuxolimab. These receptors all stem from an adult with an advanced solid tumor such as melanoma, head and neck, liver or kidney cancer.

This clone came up a few times. The V gene is TRBV7-9, the J gene TRBJ1-1; 8 nucleotides match TRBD1. Trimming cost V 4 bases and J 7 bases; bases outside gene matches: 5. The germline CDR1 and CDR2 sequences are SEHNR and FQNEAQ (reference sequence). The CDR3 covers 13 residues. CDR3 in DNA: TGTGCCAGCAGCTACGGACAGGGCCGTGAAGCTTTCTTT. The encoded protein is CASSYGQGREAFF.

The chain carries TRBV5-6 and TRBJ1-1; D is ambiguous. Trimming left V 0 bases short and J 1 base short, with 7 bases between. This CDR3 is built from 14 residues. Per the germline V gene, CDR1 is SGHDT and CDR2 is YYEEEE. CDR3 nucleotide sequence: TGTGCCAGCAGCTTGGGCAGGAAGAACACTGAAGCTTTCTTT. Protein: CASSLGRKNTEAFF.

V and J are TRBV27 and TRBJ2-3, with TRBD2 as a possible D gene (5 bases). Trimming cost V 6 bases and J 0 bases, with 10 bases left between them. In germline, CDR1 is MNHEY, CDR2 SMNVEV (reference sequence). This CDR3 has 14 amino acids. The CDR3 bases are TGTGCCAGCAGCCGGACTCTAAGCACAGATACGCAGTATTTT. As protein: CASSRTLSTDTQYF.

This chain links TRBV7-3 with TRBJ2-6; D is tentatively TRBD1 or TRBD2 (6 bases each). Germline lookup yields CDR1 SGHTA and CDR2 FQGTGA. V gave up 1 base and J gave up 4 bases, with 11 bases separating them. The CDR3 spans 16 residues. The CDR3 nucleotides are TGTGCCAGCAGCTTAAGAAGGGGGGCCGGGGCCAACGTCCTGACTTTC. Encoded protein: CASSLRRGAGANVLTF.

This clone was recorded only once. The J gene is TRBJ1-5, the V gene TRBV7-2; the D gene is possibly TRBD1 (5 bases). Trimming shortened V by 1 base and J by 2 bases, and 9 bases separated the two germline ends. This CDR3 is 15 amino acids long. In germline, CDR1 is SGHTA, CDR2 FQGNSA. The CDR3 loop is CASSLDRIGNQPQHF. CDR3 nucleotide sequence: TGTGCCAGCAGCTTAGACAGGATCGGCAATCAGCCCCAGCATTTT.

This chain connects TRBV19 to TRBJ1-1; D is undetermined. The CDR3 totals 16 residues. Germline values: CDR1 LNHDA, CDR2 SQIVND (reference sequence). Trimming pared 6 bases from V and 0 bases from J, leaving 17 bases between. The CDR3 DNA follows: TGTGCCAGTAGGGAAAAAAATCTTCGCATGAACACTGAAGCTTTCTTT. It encodes CASREKNLRMNTEAFF.

The rearrangement joins TRBV6-5 to TRBJ1-2, with TRBD1 as a possible D gene (6 bases). The length of the CDR3 is 13 residues. Germline V gene lookup returns CDR1 MNHEY and CDR2 SVGAGI. The germline V and J ends were trimmed by 4 bases and 6 bases, with 12 bases remaining between them. CDR3 sequence reads: CASSSTGAHGYTF. CDR3 bases: TGTGCCAGCAGTTCGACAGGTGCCCATGGCTACACCTTC.

The rearrangement uses TRBV28 and TRBJ2-7, with a possible D match to TRBD2 (5 bases). The germline CDR1 and CDR2 sequences are MDHEN and SYDVKM. This CDR3 is 12 amino acids long. The germline V and J ends were trimmed by 6 bases and 4 bases, with 10 bases remaining between them. CDR3 sequence reads: CASSRTGYEQYF. In DNA, the CDR3 is TGTGCCAGCAGCAGGACTGGATACGAGCAGTACTTC.

The chain is built from TRBV7-3 and TRBJ2-5; TRBD2 matches 10 bases. Germline CDR1 reads SGHTA; CDR2 reads FQGTGA. The CDR3 consists of 15 residues. Losses at the gene ends were 2 bases for V and 4 bases for J; bases not matched to a gene: 4. The chain's CDR3 is CASSLASGSGETQYF. The DNA of the CDR3 is TGTGCCAGCAGCTTAGCTAGCGGGAGTGGAGAGACCCAGTACTTC.

This chain links TRBV5-6 with TRBJ1-5; D remains unclear. The germline gives CDR1 SGHDT, CDR2 YYEEEE. V lost 0 bases and J lost 7, with 8 bases in between. The CDR3 loop spans 13 amino acids. The CDR3 sequence: CASSLDPGQPQHF. The CDR3 region has the DNA TGTGCCAGCAGCTTGGATCCGGGGCAGCCCCAGCATTTT.

This sequence joins TRBV30 and TRBJ2-1; 11 bases line up with TRBD2. Per germline, CDR1 GTSNPN and CDR2 SVGIG (reference sequence). V gave up 5 bases and J gave up 2 bases; unmatched junction bases: 8. The CDR3 runs to 16 residues. The CDR3 DNA follows: TGTGCCTGGGGCCCTTTTAGCGGGAGGGCCTACAATGAGCAGTTCTTC. The encoded protein is CAWGPFSGRAYNEQFF.

This rearrangement joins TRBV4-2 to TRBJ2-1, with D unclear. Trimming took off 0 bases at V and 9 bases at J, with 12 bases between the two ends. Germline V CDR1 and CDR2: LGHNA, YNFKEQ. The CDR3 spans 14 residues. CDR3 in DNA: TGTGCCAGCAGCCAAGATGGTAGTAGGGCTGAGCAGTTCTTC. This translates into CASSQDGSRAEQFF.

This chain uses TRBV7-2 with TRBJ2-5; D perhaps matches TRBD2 (5 bases). Trimming took 6 bases from V and 8 from J, leaving 16 bases between them. CDR3 length equals 13 residues. The germline CDR1 and CDR2 sequences are SGHTA and FQGNSA. The CDR3 loop reads CASRLPPAGTQYF. The CDR3 coding sequence is TGTGCCAGCAGGTTACCCCCCGCGGGCACCCAGTACTTC.

The chain joins TRBV19 to TRBJ2-3, with TRBD2 identical over 11 bases. Trimming at V came to 6 bases and at J to 4 bases, leaving 6 bases not matched to a gene. The length of the CDR3 is 15 residues. From germline, CDR1 is LNHDA and CDR2 SQIVND (reference sequence). The CDR3 region has the DNA TGTGCCAGTAGATCTCTAGCGGGAGGTTCAGATACGCAGTATTTT. Residues: CASRSLAGGSDTQYF.

The chain recombines TRBV14 with TRBJ2-1; TRBD1 agrees at 7 bases. J was trimmed by 10 bases and V by 5 bases; bases with no gene match: 17. This CDR3 is built from 16 residues. Germline V CDR1 and CDR2: SGHDN, FVKESK. The CDR3 region has the DNA TGTGCCAGCAGCTTAGCCGGGACAGCAAGACTCGACGAGCAGTTCTTC. Translating gives CASSLAGTARLDEQFF.